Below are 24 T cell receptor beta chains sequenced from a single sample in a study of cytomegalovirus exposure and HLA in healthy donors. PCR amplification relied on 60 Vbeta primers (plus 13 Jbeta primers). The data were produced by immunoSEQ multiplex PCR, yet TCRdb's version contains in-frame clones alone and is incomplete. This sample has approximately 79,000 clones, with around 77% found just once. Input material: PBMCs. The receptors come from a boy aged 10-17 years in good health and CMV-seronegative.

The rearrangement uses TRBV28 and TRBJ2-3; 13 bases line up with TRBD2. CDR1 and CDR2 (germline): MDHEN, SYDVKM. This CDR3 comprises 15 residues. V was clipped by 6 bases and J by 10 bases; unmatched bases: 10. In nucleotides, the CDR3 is TGTGCCAGCAGCCGAGGGACTAGCGGGGTATATGCGCAGTATTTT. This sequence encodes CASSRGTSGVYAQYF.

The CDR3 region is CASSLVSGGGQETQYF. CDR3 sequence (DNA): TGTGCCAGCAGCTTAGTGAGCGGGGGGGGACAAGAGACCCAGTACTTC. The rearrangement uses TRBV7-2 and TRBJ2-5; 10 bases are shared with TRBD2. CDR3 length: 16 amino acids. The trim removed 1 base at V and 2 bases at J, leaving 4 bases unmatched. The germline CDR1 and CDR2 sequences are SGHTA and FQGNSA.

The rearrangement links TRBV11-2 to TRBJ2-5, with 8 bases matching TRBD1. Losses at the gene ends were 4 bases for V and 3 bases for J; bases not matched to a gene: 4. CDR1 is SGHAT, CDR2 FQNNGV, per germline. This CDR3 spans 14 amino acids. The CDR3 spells CASSWNRGEETQYF. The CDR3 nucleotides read TGTGCCAGCAGCTGGAACAGGGGGGAAGAGACCCAGTACTTC.

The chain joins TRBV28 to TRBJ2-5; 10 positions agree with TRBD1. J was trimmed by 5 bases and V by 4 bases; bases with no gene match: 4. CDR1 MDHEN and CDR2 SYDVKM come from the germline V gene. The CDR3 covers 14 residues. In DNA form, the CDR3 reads TGTGCCAGCAGTTCCGGGACAGGGGAGGAGACCCAGTACTTC. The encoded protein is CASSSGTGEETQYF.

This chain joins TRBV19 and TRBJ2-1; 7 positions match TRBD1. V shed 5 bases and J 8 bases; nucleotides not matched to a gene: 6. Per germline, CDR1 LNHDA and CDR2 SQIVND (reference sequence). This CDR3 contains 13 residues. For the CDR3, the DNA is TGTGCCAGTAGTCCCCGACAGGGCCATGAGCAGTTCTTC. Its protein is CASSPRQGHEQFF. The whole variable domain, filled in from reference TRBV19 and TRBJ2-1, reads DGGITQSPKYLFRKEGQNVTLSCEQNLNHDAMYWYRQDPGQGLRLIYYSQIVNDFQKGDIAEGYSVSREKKESFPLTVTSAQKNPTAFYLCASSPRQGHEQFFGPGTRLTVL.

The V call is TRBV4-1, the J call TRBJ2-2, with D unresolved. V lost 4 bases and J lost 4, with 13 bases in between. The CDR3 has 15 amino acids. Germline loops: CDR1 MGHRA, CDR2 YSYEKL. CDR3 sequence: CASSPTPLSTGELFF. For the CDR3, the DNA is TGCGCCAGCAGCCCCACCCCCCTATCCACCGGGGAGCTGTTTTTT.

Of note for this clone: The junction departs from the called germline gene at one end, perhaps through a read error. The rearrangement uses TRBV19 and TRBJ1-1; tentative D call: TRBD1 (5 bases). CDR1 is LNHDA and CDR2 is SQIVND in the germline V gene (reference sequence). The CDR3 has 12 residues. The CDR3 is CASSRQYTEAFF. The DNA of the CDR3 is TGTGCCAGCAGTAGACAGTACACTGAAGCTTTCTTT.

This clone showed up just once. CDR3 DNA: TGCAGTACCAATAGCTGGTACGAGCAGTACTTC. Translated: CSTNSWYEQYF. The rearrangement links TRBV20-1 to TRBJ2-7; no clear D. Germline V gene lookup returns CDR1 DFQATT and CDR2 SNEGSKA (reference sequence). The length of the CDR3 is 11 residues. V lost 8 bases and J 4 bases, leaving 12 bases between the germline ends.

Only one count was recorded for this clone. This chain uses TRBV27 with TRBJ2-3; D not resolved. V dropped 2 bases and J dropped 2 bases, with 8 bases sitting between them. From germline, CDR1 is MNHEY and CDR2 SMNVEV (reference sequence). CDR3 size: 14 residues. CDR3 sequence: CASSLPSLTDTQYF. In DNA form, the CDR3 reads TGTGCCAGCAGTTTACCCTCTCTCACAGATACGCAGTATTTT.

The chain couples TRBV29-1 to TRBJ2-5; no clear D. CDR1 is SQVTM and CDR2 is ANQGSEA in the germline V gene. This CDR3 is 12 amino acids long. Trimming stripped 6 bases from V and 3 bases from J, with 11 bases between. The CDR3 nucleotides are TGCAGCGTACGGGTTTTTGAAGAGACCCAGTACTTC. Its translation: CSVRVFEETQYF. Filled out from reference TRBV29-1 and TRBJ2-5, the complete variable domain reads SAVISQKPSRDICQRGTSLTIQCQVDSQVTMMFWYRQQPGQSLTLIATANQGSEATYESGFVIDKFPISRPNLTFSTLTVSNMSPEDSSIYLCSVRVFEETQYFGPGTRLLVL.

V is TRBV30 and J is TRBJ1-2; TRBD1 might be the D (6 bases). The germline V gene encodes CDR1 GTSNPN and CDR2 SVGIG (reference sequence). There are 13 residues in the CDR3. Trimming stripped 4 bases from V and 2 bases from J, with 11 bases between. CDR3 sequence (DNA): TGTGCCTGGACGGACAGCGGAAACTATGGCTACACCTTC. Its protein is CAWTDSGNYGYTF.

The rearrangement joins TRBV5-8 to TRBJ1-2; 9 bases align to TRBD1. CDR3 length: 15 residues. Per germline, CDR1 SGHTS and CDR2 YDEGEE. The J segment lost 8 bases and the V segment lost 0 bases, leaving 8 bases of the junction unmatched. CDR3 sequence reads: CASSLETGGYEGYTF. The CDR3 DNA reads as TGTGCCAGCAGCTTGGAGACAGGGGGATATGAGGGCTACACCTTC.

CDR3 region: CASSFREQAGYTF. CDR3 in DNA: TGCGCCAGCAGCTTCCGGGAGCAGGCCGGCTACACCTTC. The rearrangement uses TRBV5-1 and TRBJ1-2; the D is unclear. This CDR3 has 13 residues. Germline V lookup: CDR1 SGHRS, CDR2 YFSETQ. V shed 2 bases and J shed 8 bases, with 13 bases lying between them.

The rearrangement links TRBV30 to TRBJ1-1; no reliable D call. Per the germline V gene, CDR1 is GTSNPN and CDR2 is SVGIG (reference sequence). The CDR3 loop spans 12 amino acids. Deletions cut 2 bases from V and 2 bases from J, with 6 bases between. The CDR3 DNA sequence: TGTGCCTGGAGTCCGCGTAACACTGAAGCTTTCTTT. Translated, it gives CAWSPRNTEAFF.

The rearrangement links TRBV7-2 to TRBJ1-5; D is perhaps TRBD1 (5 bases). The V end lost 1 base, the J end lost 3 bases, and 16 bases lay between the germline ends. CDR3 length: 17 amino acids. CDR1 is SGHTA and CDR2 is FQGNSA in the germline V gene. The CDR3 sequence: CASSLERGRALNQPQHF. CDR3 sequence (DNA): TGTGCCAGCAGCTTAGAAAGAGGCAGGGCCCTCAATCAGCCCCAGCATTTT. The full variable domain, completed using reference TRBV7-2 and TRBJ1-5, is GAGVSQSPSNKVTEKGKDVELRCDPISGHTALYWYRQSLGQGLEFLIYFQGNSAPDKSGLPSDRFSAERTGGSVSTLTIQRTQQEDSAVYLCASSLERGRALNQPQHFGDGTRLSIL.

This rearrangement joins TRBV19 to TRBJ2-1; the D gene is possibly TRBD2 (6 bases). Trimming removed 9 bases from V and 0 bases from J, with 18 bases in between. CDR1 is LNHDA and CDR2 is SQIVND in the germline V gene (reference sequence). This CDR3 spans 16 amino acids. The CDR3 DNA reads TGTGCCAGCCGGGGAGGTTGGGGTATCTCCTACAATGAGCAGTTCTTC. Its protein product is CASRGGWGISYNEQFF.

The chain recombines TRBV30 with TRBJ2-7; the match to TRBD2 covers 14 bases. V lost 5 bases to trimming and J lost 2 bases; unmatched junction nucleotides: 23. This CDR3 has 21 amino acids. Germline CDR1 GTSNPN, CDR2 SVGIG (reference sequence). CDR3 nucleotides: TGTGCCTGGGGGAAGGAGCCCTCCGGGACTAGCGGGAGAATAAGACCCTACGAGCAGTACTTC. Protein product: CAWGKEPSGTSGRIRPYEQYF.

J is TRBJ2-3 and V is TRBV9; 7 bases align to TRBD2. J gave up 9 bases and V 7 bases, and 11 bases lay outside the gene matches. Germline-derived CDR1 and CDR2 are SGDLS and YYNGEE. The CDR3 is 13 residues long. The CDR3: CASSLRERETQYF. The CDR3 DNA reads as TGTGCCAGCTCTCTGCGGGAGCGTGAGACGCAGTATTTT.

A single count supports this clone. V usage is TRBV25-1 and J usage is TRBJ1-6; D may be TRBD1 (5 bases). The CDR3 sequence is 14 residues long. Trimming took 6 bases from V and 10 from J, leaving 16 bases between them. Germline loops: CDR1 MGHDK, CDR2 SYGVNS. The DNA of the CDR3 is TGTGCCAGCAGCAGAATAGGGGTGAAGTCACCCCTCCACTTT. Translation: CASSRIGVKSPLHF.

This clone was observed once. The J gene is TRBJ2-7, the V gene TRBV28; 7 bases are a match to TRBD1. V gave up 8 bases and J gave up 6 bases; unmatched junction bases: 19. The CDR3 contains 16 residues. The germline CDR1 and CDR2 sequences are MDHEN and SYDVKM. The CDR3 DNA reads TGTGCCAGCCCGCCTGAGGAACGGGCCGAGGGGGCCGAGCAGTACTTC. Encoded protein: CASPPEERAEGAEQYF.

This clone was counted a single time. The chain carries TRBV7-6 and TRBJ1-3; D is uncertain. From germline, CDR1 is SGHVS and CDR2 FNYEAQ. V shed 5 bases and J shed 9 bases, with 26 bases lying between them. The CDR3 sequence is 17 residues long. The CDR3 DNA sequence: TGTGCCAGCAGCCCTTTTGGACGGAGTCAGGCCGGAGGCACCATATATTTT. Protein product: CASSPFGRSQAGGTIYF.

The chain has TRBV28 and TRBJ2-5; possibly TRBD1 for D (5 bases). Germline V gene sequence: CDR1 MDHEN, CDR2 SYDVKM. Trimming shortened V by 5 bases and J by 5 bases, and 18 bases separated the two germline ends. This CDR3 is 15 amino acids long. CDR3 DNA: TGTGCCAGCAGTCCACCAGCCAGGGCTGGGGAGACCCAGTACTTC. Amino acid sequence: CASSPPARAGETQYF.

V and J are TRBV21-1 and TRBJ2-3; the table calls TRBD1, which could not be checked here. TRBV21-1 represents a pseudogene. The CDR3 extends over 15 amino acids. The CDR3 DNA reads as TGTGCCAGCACCCCCGGGACAGGGGCCCGAGATACGCAGTATTTT. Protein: CASTPGTGARDTQYF.

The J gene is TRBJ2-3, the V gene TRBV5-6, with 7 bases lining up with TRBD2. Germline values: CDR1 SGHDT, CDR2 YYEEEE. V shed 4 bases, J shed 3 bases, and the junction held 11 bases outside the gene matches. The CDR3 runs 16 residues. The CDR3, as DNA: TGTGCCAGCAGCAGCACAGGCGGGAGTAGGACAGATACGCAGTATTTT. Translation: CASSSTGGSRTDTQYF.